Presented here are 25 T cell receptor beta chains from one specimen sequenced in a study of blood T cell repertoires in COVID-19. The assay was immunoSEQ multiplex PCR, and TCRdb's table has in-frame clones only and misses some. The repertoire consists of roughly 150,000 clones, with approximately 88% occurring once and the leading ten covering around 2.9%. The sample consisted of peripheral blood. Receptor source: a man in his sixties with acute or convalescent COVID-19.

V and J are TRBV12-5 and TRBJ1-1; no clear D gene. The V gene lost 6 bases and the J gene lost 8 bases, with 7 bases spanning the gap. CDR3 size: 10 residues. CDR1 and CDR2 from the germline V gene are LGHNT and FRNRAP. CDR3 bases: TGTGCTAGTGGGCAGCGCGAAGCTTTCTTT. Translated, it gives CASGQREAFF.

The chain is built from TRBV7-2 and TRBJ2-1; the match to TRBD2 covers 12 bases. Trimming took 1 base from V and 12 from J; bases not matched to a gene: 7. Germline V gene sequence: CDR1 SGHTA, CDR2 FQGNSA. The CDR3 contains 15 residues. CDR3 loop: CASSLEALAGGPQFF. For the CDR3, the DNA is TGTGCCAGCAGCTTAGAAGCCCTAGCGGGGGGGCCGCAGTTCTTC.

The gene calls are TRBV29-1 and TRBJ2-7; 8 bases fit TRBD1. Losses at the gene ends were 1 base for V and 4 bases for J; bases not matched to a gene: 15. This CDR3 has 17 residues. Germline CDR1 and CDR2: SQVTM and ANQGSEA. CDR3 bases: TGCAGCGTTGAAGGCAGGGGGCTAGTCGGTGGGATATACGAGCAGTACTTC. Residues: CSVEGRGLVGGIYEQYF.

The chain joins TRBV21-1 to TRBJ1-2; TRBD1, as called in the table, went unchecked against the DNA. TRBV21-1 is given as a pseudogene. The CDR3 is made up of 18 amino acids. The CDR3 protein is CASSKVPRSQGYPYGYTF. The CDR3 nucleotides are TGTGCCAGCAGCAAAGTGCCGCGGTCCCAGGGCTATCCTTATGGCTACACCTTC.

The chain employs TRBV10-3 and TRBJ1-2; TRBD1 agrees at 9 bases. V was clipped by 8 bases and J by 4 bases; unmatched bases: 14. This CDR3 has 16 residues. Germline CDR1 and CDR2: ENHRY and SYGVKD. In nucleotides, the CDR3 is TGTGCCATCGCGGGCCCGGGACAGGGACGTTCCTATGGCTACACCTTC. Protein: CAIAGPGQGRSYGYTF.

The V gene is TRBV11-2, the J gene TRBJ2-1; 7 bases are a match to TRBD2. The CDR3 runs 15 residues. Germline V gene lookup returns CDR1 SGHAT and CDR2 FQNNGV. V lost 1 base to trimming and J lost 0 bases; unmatched junction nucleotides: 0. CDR3 sequence (DNA): TGTGCCAGCAGCTTAGCGGGGGGCTCCTACAATGAGCAGTTCTTC. Protein: CASSLAGGSYNEQFF.

This chain's CDR3 is CASSLGDGRQGAYGYTF. CDR3 coding DNA: TGTGCCAGCAGCTTAGGGGACGGTCGACAGGGGGCCTATGGCTACACCTTC. V usage is TRBV11-2 and J usage is TRBJ1-2; 10 bases are a match to TRBD1. Looked up from germline, CDR1 is SGHAT and CDR2 is FQNNGV. The ends lost 1 base at V and 4 bases at J; junction bases unmatched: 9. This CDR3 region has 17 residues.

The chain recombines TRBV5-1 with TRBJ1-1; D gene uncertain. CDR1 and CDR2 (germline): SGHRS, YFSETQ. The V end was cut by 0 bases, the J end by 4 bases, with 7 bases between. This CDR3 spans 13 amino acids. The CDR3 spells CASSLGAGTEAFF. CDR3 in DNA: TGCGCCAGCAGCTTGGGGGCCGGCACTGAAGCTTTCTTT.

This chain links TRBV5-1 with TRBJ2-3; D not resolved. Trimming removed 0 bases at V and 9 bases at J, with 14 bases between. The germline gives CDR1 SGHRS, CDR2 YFSETQ. The CDR3 extends over 14 amino acids. In nucleotides, the CDR3 is TGCGCCAGCAGCTTGGCATCAGGCTCTCGGACGCAGTATTTT. Translated, it gives CASSLASGSRTQYF.

This chain links TRBV27 with TRBJ1-2; TRBD1 aligns across 8 bases. Germline V lookup: CDR1 MNHEY, CDR2 SMNVEV (reference sequence). The length of the CDR3 is 15 residues. J gave up 6 bases and V 6 bases, and 12 bases lay outside the gene matches. The CDR3 loop is CASSLGQGFVHGYTF. In DNA form, the CDR3 reads TGTGCCAGCAGCCTTGGACAGGGATTCGTTCATGGCTACACCTTC.

This chain links TRBV6-6 with TRBJ1-1; D is unclear. Germline-derived CDR1 and CDR2 are MNHNY and SVGAGI (reference sequence). CDR3 length equals 14 residues. With 7 bases removed from V and 5 bases from J, the gap between germline ends came to 17 bases. The CDR3 DNA is TGTGCCAGCACGCAGGCTCCGGAGGAGACTGAAGCTTTCTTT. Amino acid sequence: CASTQAPEETEAFF.

The chain has TRBV11-2 and TRBJ2-2, with TRBD1 matching 7 bases. This CDR3 comprises 16 residues. V trimming: 4 bases; J trimming: 2 bases; junction bases outside the gene matches: 7. The V gene's germline CDR1 is SGHAT and CDR2 FQNNGV. The CDR3 DNA sequence: TGTGCCAGCAGCTACCCGGGACAGCCTAACACCGGGGAGCTGTTTTTT. Translating it yields CASSYPGQPNTGELFF.

V and J are TRBV27 and TRBJ1-2, with D maybe TRBD1 (6 bases). The V and J ends lost 6 bases and 8 bases respectively, with 28 bases between them. This CDR3 has 17 amino acids. Germline V gene lookup returns CDR1 MNHEY and CDR2 SMNVEV (reference sequence). CDR3 nucleotides: TGTGCCAGCAGGTATCGACAGGAGACCCATACCTTACGAGGCTACACCTTC. Translated, it gives CASRYRQETHTLRGYTF.

The gene calls are TRBV5-4 and TRBJ2-7; TRBD2 agrees at 9 bases. The V gene end was trimmed by 5 bases and the J gene end by 2 bases; junction bases not matched to a gene: 5. The CDR3 extends over 14 amino acids. CDR1 is SGHNT, CDR2 YYREEE, per germline (reference sequence). CDR3 region: CASSQRGATYEQYF. The CDR3 coding sequence is TGTGCCAGCAGTCAGCGGGGGGCCACCTACGAGCAGTACTTC. Full variable domain (missing parts from reference TRBV5-4 and TRBJ2-7): ETGVTQSPTHLIKTRGQQVTLRCSSQSGHNTVSWYQQALGQGPQFIFQYYREEENGRGNFPPRFSGLQFPNYSSELNVNALELDDSALYLCASSQRGATYEQYFGPGTRLTVT.

The gene calls are TRBV5-1 and TRBJ2-2; D is perhaps TRBD1 (6 bases). The ends were cut back, 6 bases at V and 2 bases at J, with 11 bases in the middle. The CDR3 contains 14 residues. CDR1 is SGHRS, CDR2 YFSETQ, per germline. CDR3 protein: CASTRTVNTGELFF. The CDR3 DNA reads as TGCGCCAGCACAAGGACAGTAAACACCGGGGAGCTGTTTTTT. Looking up the rest from reference TRBV5-1 and TRBJ2-2 gives the full variable domain: KAGVTQTPRYLIKTRGQQVTLSCSPISGHRSVSWYQQTPGQGLQFLFEYFSETQRNKGNFPGRFSGRQFSNSRSEMNVSTLELGDSALYLCASTRTVNTGELFFGEGSRLTVL.

This clone was seen only once. CDR3 loop: CASSPIQGRSDTEAFF. The CDR3 DNA follows: TGTGCCAGCAGCCCGATACAGGGGCGAAGTGACACTGAAGCTTTCTTT. The chain employs TRBV7-8 and TRBJ1-1; TRBD1 agrees at 7 bases. V trimming: 5 bases; J trimming: 3 bases; junction bases outside the gene matches: 12. Per germline, CDR1 SGHVS and CDR2 FQNEAQ. This CDR3 has 16 amino acids.

The chain employs TRBV30 and TRBJ1-3; TRBD1 aligns across 8 bases. CDR1 and CDR2 from the germline V gene are GTSNPN and SVGIG (reference sequence). V lost 7 bases, J lost 1 base, and 6 bases stayed unmatched. The CDR3 runs to 14 residues. The CDR3 sequence is CALIRGLSGNTIYF. Here the CDR3 DNA reads TGTGCCTTAATCAGGGGGCTTTCTGGAAACACCATATATTTT.

V is TRBV7-6 and J is TRBJ2-1; maybe TRBD2 (6 bases). The CDR3 spans 17 residues. Germline CDR1 and CDR2: SGHVS and FNYEAQ. Trimming took 2 bases from V and 8 from J, leaving 22 bases between them. The CDR3 reads CASSLRTDGGGGDEQFF. The CDR3 DNA sequence: TGTGCCAGCAGCTTACGGACGGACGGGGGAGGAGGGGATGAGCAGTTCTTC.

This rearrangement joins TRBV12-3 or TRBV12-4 to TRBJ1-2, with 9 bases that match TRBD1. V lost 8 bases to trimming and J lost 5 bases; unmatched junction nucleotides: 6. CDR3 size: 13 residues. Here the CDR3 DNA reads TGTGCCAGCTCCTGGGACAGGGTTTATGGCTACACCTTC. As protein: CASSWDRVYGYTF.

The rearrangement links TRBV18 to TRBJ1-4; 8 nucleotides align to TRBD1. CDR1 is KGHSH and CDR2 is LQKENI in the germline V gene. CDR3 length: 13 residues. V lost 5 bases, J lost 7 bases, and 3 bases stayed unmatched. Here the CDR3 reads CASSAGGVEKLFF. The CDR3 region has the DNA TGTGCCAGCTCAGCAGGGGGCGTTGAAAAACTGTTTTTT.

This chain connects TRBV4-2 to TRBJ2-3, with D tentatively TRBD2 (5 bases). The V end lost 2 bases, the J end lost 3 bases, and 15 bases lay between the germline ends. Germline CDR1 and CDR2: LGHNA and YNFKEQ. This CDR3 comprises 16 residues. The CDR3 loop reads CASSQLQVGGTDTQYF. The CDR3, as DNA: TGTGCCAGCAGCCAATTGCAAGTAGGAGGTACAGATACGCAGTATTTT.

The gene calls are TRBV7-3 and TRBJ2-3, with D tentatively TRBD2 (6 bases). Germline V gene data show CDR1 as SGHTA and CDR2 as FQGTGA. V dropped 8 bases and J dropped 2 bases, with 14 bases sitting between them. This CDR3 has 14 residues. The CDR3 loop reads CASSRGGVTDTQYF. The CDR3 DNA is TGTGCCAGCTCCCGTGGCGGGGTCACAGATACGCAGTATTTT.

V is TRBV11-3 and J is TRBJ2-1; TRBD1 matches at 8 bases. This CDR3 spans 15 amino acids. Unmatched junction bases numbered 8, after V lost 1 base and J lost 9 bases. Germline V gene lookup returns CDR1 SGHNT and CDR2 YENEEA. CDR3 in amino acids: CASSLVLSGTGEQFF. The CDR3 bases are TGTGCCAGCAGCTTAGTCCTCTCCGGGACAGGTGAGCAGTTCTTC.

This chain joins TRBV2 and TRBJ2-1, with TRBD2 matching 11 bases. Germline CDR1 is SNHLY and CDR2 is FYNNEI. The junction had 6 bases not matched to a gene; V was cut back by 6 bases and J by 5 bases. The CDR3 extends over 15 amino acids. The CDR3 region is CASRQTSGDHNEQFF. In nucleotides, the CDR3 is TGTGCCAGCAGACAGACTAGCGGGGATCACAATGAGCAGTTCTTC. Variable domain in full (rest from reference TRBV2 and TRBJ2-1): EPEVTQTPSHQVTQMGQEVILRCVPISNHLYFYWYRQILGQKVEFLVSFYNNEISEKSEIFDDQFSVERPDGSNFTLKIRSTKLEDSAMYFCASRQTSGDHNEQFFGPGTRLTVL.

V is TRBV6-5 and J is TRBJ1-3, with 7 bases aligning to TRBD1. The CDR3 has 16 residues. Looked up from germline, CDR1 is MNHEY and CDR2 is SVGAGI. The V gene end was trimmed by 0 bases and the J gene end by 2 bases; junction bases not matched to a gene: 4. The CDR3, as DNA: TGTGCCAGCAGTTACTCAGCCGGGACAGCTGGAAACACCATATATTTT. Translation gives CASSYSAGTAGNTIYF.